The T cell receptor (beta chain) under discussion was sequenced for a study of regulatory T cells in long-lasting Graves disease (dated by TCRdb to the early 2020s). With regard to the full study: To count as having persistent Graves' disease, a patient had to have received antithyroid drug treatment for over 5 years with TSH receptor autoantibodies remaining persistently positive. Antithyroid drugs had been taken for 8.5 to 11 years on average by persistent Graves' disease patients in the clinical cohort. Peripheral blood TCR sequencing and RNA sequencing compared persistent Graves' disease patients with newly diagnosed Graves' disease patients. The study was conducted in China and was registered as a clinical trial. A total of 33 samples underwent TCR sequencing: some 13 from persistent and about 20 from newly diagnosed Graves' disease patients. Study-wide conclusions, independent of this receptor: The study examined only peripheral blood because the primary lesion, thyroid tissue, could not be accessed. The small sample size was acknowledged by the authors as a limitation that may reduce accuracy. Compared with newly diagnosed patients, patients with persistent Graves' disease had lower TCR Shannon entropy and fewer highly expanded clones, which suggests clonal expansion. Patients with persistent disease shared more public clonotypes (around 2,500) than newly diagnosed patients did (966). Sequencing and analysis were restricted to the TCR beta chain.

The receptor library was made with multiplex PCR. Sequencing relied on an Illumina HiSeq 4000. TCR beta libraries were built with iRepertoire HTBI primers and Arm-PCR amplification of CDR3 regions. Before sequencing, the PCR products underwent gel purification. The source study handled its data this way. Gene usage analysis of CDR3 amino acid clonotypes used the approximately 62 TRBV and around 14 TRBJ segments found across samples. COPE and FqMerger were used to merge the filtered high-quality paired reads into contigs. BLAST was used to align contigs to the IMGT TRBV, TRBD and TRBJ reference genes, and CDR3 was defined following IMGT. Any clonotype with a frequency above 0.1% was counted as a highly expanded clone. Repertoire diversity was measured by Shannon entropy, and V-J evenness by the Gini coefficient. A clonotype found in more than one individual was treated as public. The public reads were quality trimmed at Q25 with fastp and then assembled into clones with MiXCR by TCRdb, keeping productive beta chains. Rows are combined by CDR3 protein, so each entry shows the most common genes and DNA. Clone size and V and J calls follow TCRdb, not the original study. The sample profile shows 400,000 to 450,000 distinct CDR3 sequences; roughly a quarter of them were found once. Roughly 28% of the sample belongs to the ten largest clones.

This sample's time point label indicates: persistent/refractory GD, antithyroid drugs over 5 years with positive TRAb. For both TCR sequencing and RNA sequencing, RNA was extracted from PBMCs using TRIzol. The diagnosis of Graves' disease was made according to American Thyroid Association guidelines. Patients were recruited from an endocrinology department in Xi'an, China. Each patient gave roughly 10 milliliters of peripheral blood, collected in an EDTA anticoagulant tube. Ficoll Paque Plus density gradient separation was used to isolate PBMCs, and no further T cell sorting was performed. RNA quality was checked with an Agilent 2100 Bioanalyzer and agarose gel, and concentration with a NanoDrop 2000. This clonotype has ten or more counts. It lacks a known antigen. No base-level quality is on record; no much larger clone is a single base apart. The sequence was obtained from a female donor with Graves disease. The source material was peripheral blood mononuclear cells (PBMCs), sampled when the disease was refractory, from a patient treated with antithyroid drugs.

The CDR3 reads as follows: CASSPLFDSSQETQYF. The DNA reads TGTGCCAGCTCACCACTTTTTGACTCCAGTCAAGAGACCCAGTACTTC. The chain uses TRBV18 and TRBJ2-5; the D gene assignment is ambiguous. Measured from the cysteine to the phenylalanine, the CDR3 is 16 residues long. Here the CDR3 DNA is all that survives: 48 bases in frame from base 1. Per the germline V gene, KGHSH is the CDR1 and LQKENI is the CDR2. Trimming at the junction amounts to 1 base on V and 2 bases on J, and the germline ends lie 14 bases apart.